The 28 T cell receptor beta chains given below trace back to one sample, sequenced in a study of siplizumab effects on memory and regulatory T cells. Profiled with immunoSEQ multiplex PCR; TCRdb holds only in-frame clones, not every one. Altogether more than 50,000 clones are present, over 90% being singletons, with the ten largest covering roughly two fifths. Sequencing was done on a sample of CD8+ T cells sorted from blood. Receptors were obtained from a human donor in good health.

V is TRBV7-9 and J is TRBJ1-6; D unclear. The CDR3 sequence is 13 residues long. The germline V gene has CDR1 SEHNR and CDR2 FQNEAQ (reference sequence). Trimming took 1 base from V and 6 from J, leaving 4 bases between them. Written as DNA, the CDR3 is TGTGCCAGCAGCTTAGGCGTTAATTCACCCCTCCACTTT. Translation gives CASSLGVNSPLHF.

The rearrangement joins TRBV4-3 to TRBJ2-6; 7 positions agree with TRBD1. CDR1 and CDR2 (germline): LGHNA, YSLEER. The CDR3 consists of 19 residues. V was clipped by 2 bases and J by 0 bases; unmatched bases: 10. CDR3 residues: CASSQFPGTADSGANVLTF. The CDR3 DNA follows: TGCGCCAGCAGCCAATTTCCCGGGACAGCGGACTCTGGGGCCAACGTCCTGACTTTC.

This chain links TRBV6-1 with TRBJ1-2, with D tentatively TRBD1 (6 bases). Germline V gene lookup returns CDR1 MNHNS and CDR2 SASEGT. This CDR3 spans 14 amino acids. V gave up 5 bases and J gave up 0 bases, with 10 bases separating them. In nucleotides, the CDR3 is TGTGCCAGCAGTATGACAGGCTCTAACTATGGCTACACCTTC. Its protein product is CASSMTGSNYGYTF.

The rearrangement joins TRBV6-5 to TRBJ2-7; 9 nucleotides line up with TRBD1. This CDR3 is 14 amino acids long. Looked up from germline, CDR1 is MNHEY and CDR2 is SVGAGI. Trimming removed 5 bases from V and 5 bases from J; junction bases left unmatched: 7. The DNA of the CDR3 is TGTGCCAGCAGTCCGGGGACAGGGAGCAACGAGCAGTACTTC. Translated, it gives CASSPGTGSNEQYF.

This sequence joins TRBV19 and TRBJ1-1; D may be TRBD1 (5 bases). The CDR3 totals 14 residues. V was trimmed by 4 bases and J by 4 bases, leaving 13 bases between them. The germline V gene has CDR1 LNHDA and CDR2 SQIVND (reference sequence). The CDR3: CASSKGDLGTEAFF. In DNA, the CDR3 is TGTGCCAGTAGTAAAGGGGACCTCGGCACTGAAGCTTTCTTT.

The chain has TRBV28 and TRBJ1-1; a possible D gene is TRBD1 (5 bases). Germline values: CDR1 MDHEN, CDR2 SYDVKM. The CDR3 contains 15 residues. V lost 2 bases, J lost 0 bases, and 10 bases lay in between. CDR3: CASSLLGTVNTEAFF. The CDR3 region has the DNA TGTGCCAGCAGTTTACTTGGGACGGTGAACACTGAAGCTTTCTTT.

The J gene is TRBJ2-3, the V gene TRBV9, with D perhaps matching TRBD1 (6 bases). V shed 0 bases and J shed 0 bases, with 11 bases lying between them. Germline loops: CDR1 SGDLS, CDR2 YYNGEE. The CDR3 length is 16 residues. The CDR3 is CASSVEGRGSTDTQYF. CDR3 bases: TGTGCCAGCAGCGTAGAGGGCAGGGGTAGCACAGATACGCAGTATTTT.

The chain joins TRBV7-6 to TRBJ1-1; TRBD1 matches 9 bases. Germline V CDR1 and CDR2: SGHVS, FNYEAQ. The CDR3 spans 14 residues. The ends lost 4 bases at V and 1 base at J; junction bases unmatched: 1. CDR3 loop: CASSSGQGNTEAFF. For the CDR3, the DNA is TGTGCCAGCAGCTCGGGACAGGGGAACACTGAAGCTTTCTTT.

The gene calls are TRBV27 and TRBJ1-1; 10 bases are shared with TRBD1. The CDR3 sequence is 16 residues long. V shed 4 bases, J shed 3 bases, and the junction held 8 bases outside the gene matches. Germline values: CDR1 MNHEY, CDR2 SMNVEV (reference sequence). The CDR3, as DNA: TGTGCCAGCAGTTGGGGCGGGACAGGGGTGGACACTGAAGCTTTCTTT. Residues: CASSWGGTGVDTEAFF.

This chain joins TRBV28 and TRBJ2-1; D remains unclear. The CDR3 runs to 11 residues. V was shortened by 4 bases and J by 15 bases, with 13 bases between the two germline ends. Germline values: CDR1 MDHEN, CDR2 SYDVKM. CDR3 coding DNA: TGTGCCAGCAGTTCGGGCCCTGTATTGTTCTTC. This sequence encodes CASSSGPVLFF.

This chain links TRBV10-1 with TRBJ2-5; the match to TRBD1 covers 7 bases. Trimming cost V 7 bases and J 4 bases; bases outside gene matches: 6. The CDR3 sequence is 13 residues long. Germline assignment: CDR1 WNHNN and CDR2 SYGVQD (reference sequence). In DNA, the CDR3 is TGCGCCAGCATCAACAGGGGCGGAGAGACCCAGTACTTC. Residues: CASINRGGETQYF.

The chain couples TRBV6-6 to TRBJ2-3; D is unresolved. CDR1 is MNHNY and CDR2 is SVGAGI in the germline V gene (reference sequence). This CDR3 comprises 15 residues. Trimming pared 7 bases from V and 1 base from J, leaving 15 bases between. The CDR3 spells CASIGNGGGTDTQYF. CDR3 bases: TGTGCCAGCATAGGGAATGGCGGCGGCACAGATACGCAGTATTTT.

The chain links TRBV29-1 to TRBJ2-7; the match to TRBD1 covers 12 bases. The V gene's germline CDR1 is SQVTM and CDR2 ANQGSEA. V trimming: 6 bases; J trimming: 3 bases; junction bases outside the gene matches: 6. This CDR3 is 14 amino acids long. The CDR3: CSVGTGGAFYEQYF. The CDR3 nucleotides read TGCAGCGTCGGGACAGGGGGCGCGTTCTACGAGCAGTACTTC.

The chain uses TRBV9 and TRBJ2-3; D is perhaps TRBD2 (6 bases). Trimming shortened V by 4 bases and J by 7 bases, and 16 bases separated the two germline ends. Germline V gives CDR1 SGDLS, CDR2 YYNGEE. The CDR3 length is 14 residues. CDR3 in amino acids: CASSPREAANTQYF. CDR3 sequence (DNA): TGTGCCAGCAGCCCGCGGGAAGCGGCCAATACGCAGTATTTT.

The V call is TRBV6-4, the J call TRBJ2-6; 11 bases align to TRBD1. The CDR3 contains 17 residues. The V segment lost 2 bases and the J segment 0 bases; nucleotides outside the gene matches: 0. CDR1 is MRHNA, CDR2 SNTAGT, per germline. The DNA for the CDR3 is TGTGCCAGCAGTGACGGGACAGGGGGCTCTGGGGCCAACGTCCTGACTTTC. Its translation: CASSDGTGGSGANVLTF.

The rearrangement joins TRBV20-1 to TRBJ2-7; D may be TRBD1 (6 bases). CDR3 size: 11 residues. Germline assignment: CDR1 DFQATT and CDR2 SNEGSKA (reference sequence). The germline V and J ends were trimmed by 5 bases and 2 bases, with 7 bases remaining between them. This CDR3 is CSAHRAYEQYF. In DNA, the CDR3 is TGCAGTGCTCACAGGGCCTACGAGCAGTACTTC.

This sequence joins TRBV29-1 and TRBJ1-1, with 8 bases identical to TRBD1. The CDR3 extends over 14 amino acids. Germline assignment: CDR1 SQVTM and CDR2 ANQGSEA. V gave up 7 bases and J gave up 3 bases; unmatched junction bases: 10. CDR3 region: CSAHSGRGHTEAFF. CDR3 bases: TGCAGCGCACACAGTGGCAGGGGGCACACTGAAGCTTTCTTT.

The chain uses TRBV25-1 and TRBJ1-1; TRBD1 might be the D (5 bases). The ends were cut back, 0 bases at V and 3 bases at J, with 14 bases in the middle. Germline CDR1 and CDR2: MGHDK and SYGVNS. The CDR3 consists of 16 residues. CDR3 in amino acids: CASSEYIWGSDTEAFF. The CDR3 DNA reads TGTGCCAGCAGTGAATATATTTGGGGCTCGGACACTGAAGCTTTCTTT.

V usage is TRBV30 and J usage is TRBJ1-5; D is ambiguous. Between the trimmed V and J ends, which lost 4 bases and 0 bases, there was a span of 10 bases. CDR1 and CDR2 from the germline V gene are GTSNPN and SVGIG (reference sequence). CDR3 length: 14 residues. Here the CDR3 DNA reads TGTGCCTGGAAGCCGGGGTATAGCAATCAGCCCCAGCATTTT. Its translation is CAWKPGYSNQPQHF.

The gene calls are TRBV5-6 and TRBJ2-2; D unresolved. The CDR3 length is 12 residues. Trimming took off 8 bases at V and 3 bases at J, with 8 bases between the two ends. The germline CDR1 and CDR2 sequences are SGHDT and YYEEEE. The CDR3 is CASVSDTGELFF. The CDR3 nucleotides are TGTGCCAGTGTGAGCGACACCGGGGAGCTGTTTTTT.

The CDR3 reads CASSKDRIYEQYF. CDR3 coding DNA: TGTGCCAGCAGCAAGGACAGGATCTACGAGCAGTACTTC. The rearrangement uses TRBV7-9 and TRBJ2-7; 7 positions agree with TRBD1. Germline-derived CDR1 and CDR2 are SEHNR and FQNEAQ (reference sequence). There are 13 residues in the CDR3. Trimming removed 5 bases from V and 3 bases from J; junction bases left unmatched: 4. The variable domain in full, completed from reference TRBV7-9 and TRBJ2-7, reads DTGVSQNPRHKITKRGQNVTFRCDPISEHNRLYWYRQTLGQGPEFLTYFQNEAQLEKSRLLSDRFSAERPKGSFSTLEIQRTEQGDSAMYLCASSKDRIYEQYFGPGTRLTVT.

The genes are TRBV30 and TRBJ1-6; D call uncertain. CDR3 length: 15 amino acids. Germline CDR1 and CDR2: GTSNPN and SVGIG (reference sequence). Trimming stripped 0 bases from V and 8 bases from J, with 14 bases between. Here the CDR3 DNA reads TGTGCCTGGAGTGTACCCGATCGGGGAGATTCACCCCTCCACTTT. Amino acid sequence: CAWSVPDRGDSPLHF.

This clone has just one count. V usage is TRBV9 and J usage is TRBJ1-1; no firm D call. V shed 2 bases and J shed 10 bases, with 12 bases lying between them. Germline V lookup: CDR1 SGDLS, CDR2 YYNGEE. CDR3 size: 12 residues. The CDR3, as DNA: TGTGCCAGCAGCGTTGGGGTCGGAGGAGCTTTCTTT. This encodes CASSVGVGGAFF. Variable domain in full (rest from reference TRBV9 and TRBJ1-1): DSGVTQTPKHLITATGQRVTLRCSPRSGDLSVYWYQQSLDQGLQFLIQYYNGEERAKGNILERFSAQQFPDLHSELNLSSLELGDSALYFCASSVGVGGAFFGQGTRLTVV.

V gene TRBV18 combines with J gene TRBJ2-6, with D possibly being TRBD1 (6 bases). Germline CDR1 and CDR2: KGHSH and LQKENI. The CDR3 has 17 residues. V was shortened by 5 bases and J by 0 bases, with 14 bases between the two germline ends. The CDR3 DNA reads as TGTGCCAGCTCAAAGACAGGCCGACACTCTGGGGCCAACGTCCTGACTTTC. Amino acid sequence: CASSKTGRHSGANVLTF. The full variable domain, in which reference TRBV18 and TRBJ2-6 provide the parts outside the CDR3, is NAGVMQNPRHLVRRRGQEARLRCSPMKGHSHVYWYRQLPEEGLKFMVYLQKENIIDESGMPKERFSAEFPKEGPSILRIQQVVRGDSAAYFCASSKTGRHSGANVLTFGAGSRLTVL.

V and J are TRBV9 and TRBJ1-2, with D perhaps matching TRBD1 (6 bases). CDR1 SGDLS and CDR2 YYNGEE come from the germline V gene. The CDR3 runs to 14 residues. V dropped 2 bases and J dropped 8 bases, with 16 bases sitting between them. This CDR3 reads CASSVNRGALGYTF. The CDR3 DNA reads TGTGCCAGCAGCGTGAACCGGGGGGCTCTCGGCTACACCTTC.

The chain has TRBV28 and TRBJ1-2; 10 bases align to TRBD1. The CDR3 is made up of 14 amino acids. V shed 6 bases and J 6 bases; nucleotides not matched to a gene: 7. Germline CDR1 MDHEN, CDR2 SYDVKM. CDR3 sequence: CASRMTGGYDGYTF. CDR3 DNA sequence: TGTGCCAGCAGAATGACAGGGGGCTACGATGGCTACACCTTC.

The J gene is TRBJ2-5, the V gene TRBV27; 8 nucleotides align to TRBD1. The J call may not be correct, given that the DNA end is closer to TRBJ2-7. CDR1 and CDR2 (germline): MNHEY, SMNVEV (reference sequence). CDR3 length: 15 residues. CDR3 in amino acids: CASSRGGQGSYEQYF. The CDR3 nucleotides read TGTGCCAGCAGTAGAGGAGGACAGGGCTCCTACGAGCAGTACTTC.

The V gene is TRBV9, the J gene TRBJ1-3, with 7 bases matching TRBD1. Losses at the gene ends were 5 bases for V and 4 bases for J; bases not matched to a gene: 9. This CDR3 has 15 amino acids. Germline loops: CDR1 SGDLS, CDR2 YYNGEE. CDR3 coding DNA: TGTGCCAGCAGTGGCCTAGGGACAGCCGGAAACACCATATATTTT. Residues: CASSGLGTAGNTIYF.